These T cell receptor beta chains were read from a single sample in a study of T cells and Merkel cell carcinoma outcomes. Only in-frame clones appear in the TCRdb table, and some are missing; sequencing was by immunoSEQ multiplex PCR. This sample has under 25,000 clones, with around 80% found just once. Sequencing was performed on tumor tissue from Merkel cell carcinoma. The origin of the receptors is a human donor with Merkel cell carcinoma. Each CDR3 is given with its conserved first and last residue. D genes are given only for firm matches. Some rows mark clone size as missing; the rest say once, few, many or name a class of expanded clone.

v_call	clone_size	j_call	d_call	cdr3_aa	cdr3_nt
TRBV2	NA	TRBJ1-5	NA	CASRAARGDSNQPQHF	TGTGCCAGCAGGGCCGCACGGGGTGATAGCAATCAGCCCCAGCATTTT
TRBV5-6	once	TRBJ2-5	NA	CASSFFAGREQETQYF	TGTGCCAGCAGCTTCTTCGCAGGGAGAGAACAAGAGACCCAGTACTTC
TRBV4-1	NA	TRBJ1-5	NA	CASSLGILGQPQHF	TGCGCCAGCAGCCTCGGGATATTAGGTCAGCCCCAGCATTTT
TRBV11-3	NA	TRBJ2-7	NA	CASSKGQSYEQYF	TGTGCCAGCAGCAAGGGACAATCCTACGAGCAGTACTTC
TRBV19	NA	TRBJ1-1	NA	CASSIDRATEAFF	TGTGCCAGTAGTATCGACCGGGCAACTGAAGCTTTCTTT
TRBV19	medium-sized	TRBJ2-1	NA	CASSWGVAYYNEQFF	TGTGCCAGTAGTTGGGGAGTGGCCTATTACAATGAGCAGTTCTTC
TRBV7-9	NA	TRBJ1-1	NA	CASSPNIMNTEAFF	TGTGCCAGCAGCCCCAATATCATGAACACTGAAGCTTTCTTT
TRBV9	NA	TRBJ2-2	TRBD2	CASSPRTSGSAGELFF	TGTGCCAGCAGCCCCCGGACTAGCGGGAGTGCCGGGGAGCTGTTTTTT
TRBV7-9	NA	TRBJ2-2	NA	CASTPQTYTGELFF	TGTGCCAGCACCCCTCAGACGTACACCGGGGAGCTGTTTTTT
TRBV7-2	NA	TRBJ2-7	NA	CASSTDLEQYF	TGTGCCAGCAGCACGGACCTCGAGCAGTACTTC
TRBV7-9	NA	TRBJ1-6	TRBD1	CASSARQGWDSPLHF	TGTGCCAGCAGCGCCCGACAGGGGTGGGATTCACCCCTCCACTTT
TRBV11-2	NA	TRBJ2-7	NA	CASSLVRRPYEQYF	TGTGCCAGCAGCTTAGTAAGAAGGCCATACGAGCAGTACTTC
TRBV19	NA	TRBJ1-2	NA	CASTPGLRDRTSDYTF	TGTGCCAGTACCCCTGGCCTAAGAGACAGGACTTCCGACTACACCTTC
TRBV15	NA	TRBJ2-7	NA	CATSRDQGRAYEQYF	TGTGCCACCAGCAGAGATCAGGGCAGGGCCTACGAGCAGTACTTC